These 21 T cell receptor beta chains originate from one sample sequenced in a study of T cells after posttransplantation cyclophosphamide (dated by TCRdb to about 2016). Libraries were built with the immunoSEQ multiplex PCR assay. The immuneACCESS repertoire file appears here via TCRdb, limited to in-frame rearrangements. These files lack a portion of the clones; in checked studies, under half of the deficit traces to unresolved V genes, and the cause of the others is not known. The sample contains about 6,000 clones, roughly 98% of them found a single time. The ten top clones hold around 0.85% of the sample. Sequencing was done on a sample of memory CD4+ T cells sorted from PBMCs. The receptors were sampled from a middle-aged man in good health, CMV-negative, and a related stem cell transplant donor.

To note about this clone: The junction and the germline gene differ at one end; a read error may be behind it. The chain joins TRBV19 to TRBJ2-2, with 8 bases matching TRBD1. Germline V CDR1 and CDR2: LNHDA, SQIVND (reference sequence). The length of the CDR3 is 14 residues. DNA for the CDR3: TGTGCCAGTAGTAACCGGGACAGGACCGGGGGGCTGTTTTTT. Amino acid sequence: CASSNRDRTGGLFF. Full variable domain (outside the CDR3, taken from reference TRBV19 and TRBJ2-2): DGGITQSPKYLFRKEGQNVTLSCEQNLNHDAMYWYRQDPGQGLRLIYYSQIVNDFQKGDIAEGYSVSREKKESFPLTVTSAQKNPTAFYLCASSNRDRTGGLFFGEGSRLTVL.

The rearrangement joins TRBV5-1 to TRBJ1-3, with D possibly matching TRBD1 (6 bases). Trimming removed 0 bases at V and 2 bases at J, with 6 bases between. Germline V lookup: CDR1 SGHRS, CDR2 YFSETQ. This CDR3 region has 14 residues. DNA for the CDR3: TGCGCCAGCAGCTTGGCAGGGGCTGGAAACACCATATATTTT. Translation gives CASSLAGAGNTIYF.

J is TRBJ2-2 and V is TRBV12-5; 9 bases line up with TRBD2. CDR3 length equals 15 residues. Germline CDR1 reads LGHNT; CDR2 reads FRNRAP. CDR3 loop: CAFLRLAENTGELFF. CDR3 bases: TGTGCGTTTTTAAGACTAGCGGAAAACACCGGGGAGCTGTTTTTT.

For the CDR3, the DNA is TGTGCCTGGACCGGGACACCTAACACTGAAGCTTTCTTT. Residues: CAWTGTPNTEAFF. V usage is TRBV30 and J usage is TRBJ1-1; tentative D call: TRBD1 (6 bases). Germline values: CDR1 GTSNPN, CDR2 SVGIG (reference sequence). The CDR3 covers 13 residues. Deletions cut 4 bases from V and 2 bases from J, with 11 bases between. Variable domain in full (rest from reference TRBV30 and TRBJ1-1): SQTIHQWPATLVQPVGSPLSLECTVEGTSNPNLYWYRQAAGRGLQLLFYSVGIGQISSEVPQNLSASRPQDRQFILSSKKLLLSDSGFYLCAWTGTPNTEAFFGQGTRLTVV.

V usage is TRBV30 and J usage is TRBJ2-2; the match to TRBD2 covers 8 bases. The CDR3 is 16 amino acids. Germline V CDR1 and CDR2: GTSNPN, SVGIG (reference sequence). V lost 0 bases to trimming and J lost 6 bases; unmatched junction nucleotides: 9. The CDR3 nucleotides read TGTGCCTGGAGTGTACCCGGGGGGGCCCCCCCCGGGGAGCTGTTTTTT. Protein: CAWSVPGGAPPGELFF. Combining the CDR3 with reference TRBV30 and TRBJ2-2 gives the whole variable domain SQTIHQWPATLVQPVGSPLSLECTVEGTSNPNLYWYRQAAGRGLQLLFYSVGIGQISSEVPQNLSASRPQDRQFILSSKKLLLSDSGFYLCAWSVPGGAPPGELFFGEGSRLTVL.

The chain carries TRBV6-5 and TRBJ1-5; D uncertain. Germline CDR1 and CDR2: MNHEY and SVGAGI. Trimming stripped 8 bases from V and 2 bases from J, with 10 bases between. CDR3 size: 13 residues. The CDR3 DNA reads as TGTGCCAGCGGAGGGAACGGCAATCAGCCCCAGCATTTT. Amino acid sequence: CASGGNGNQPQHF.

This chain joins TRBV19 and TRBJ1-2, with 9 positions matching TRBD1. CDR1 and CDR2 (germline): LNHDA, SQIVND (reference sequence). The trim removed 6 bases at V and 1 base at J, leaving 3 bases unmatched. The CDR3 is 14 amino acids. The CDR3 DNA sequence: TGTGCCAGTAGCCGGGACAGGGTTAACTATGGCTACACCTTC. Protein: CASSRDRVNYGYTF.

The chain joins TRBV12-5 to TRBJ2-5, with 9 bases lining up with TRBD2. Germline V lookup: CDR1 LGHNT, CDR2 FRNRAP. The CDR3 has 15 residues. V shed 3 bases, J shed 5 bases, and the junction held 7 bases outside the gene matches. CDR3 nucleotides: TGTGCTAGTGGTTTAACGGTTAGCGGGGGCGAGACCCAGTACTTC. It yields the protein CASGLTVSGGETQYF.

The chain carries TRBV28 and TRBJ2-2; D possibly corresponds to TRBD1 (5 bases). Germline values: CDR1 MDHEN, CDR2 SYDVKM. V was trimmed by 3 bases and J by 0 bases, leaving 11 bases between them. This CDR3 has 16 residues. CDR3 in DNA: TGTGCCAGCAGTTTTCCCCAGGGCTCGAACACCGGGGAGCTGTTTTTT. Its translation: CASSFPQGSNTGELFF.

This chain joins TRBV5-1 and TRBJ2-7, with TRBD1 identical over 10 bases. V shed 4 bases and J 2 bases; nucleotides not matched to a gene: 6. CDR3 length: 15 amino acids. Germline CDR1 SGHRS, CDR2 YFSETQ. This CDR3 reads CASSAQGQGPYEQYF. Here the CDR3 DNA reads TGCGCCAGCAGCGCCCAGGGACAGGGGCCCTACGAGCAGTACTTC.

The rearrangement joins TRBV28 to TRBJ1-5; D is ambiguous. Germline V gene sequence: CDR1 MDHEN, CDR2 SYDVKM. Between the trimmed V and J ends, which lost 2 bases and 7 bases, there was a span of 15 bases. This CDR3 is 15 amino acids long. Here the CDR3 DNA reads TGTGCCAGCAGTTTAGCCGCCGGGTATGAGCAGCCCCAGCATTTT. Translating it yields CASSLAAGYEQPQHF.

CDR3 loop: CASSIMQGRYGYTF. CDR3 nucleotide sequence: TGTGCCAGTAGTATTATGCAGGGTCGATATGGCTACACCTTC. The rearrangement joins TRBV19 to TRBJ1-2, with D possibly TRBD1 on 5 matching bases. This CDR3 spans 14 amino acids. Between the trimmed V and J ends, which lost 3 bases and 5 bases, there was a span of 13 bases. Germline V lookup: CDR1 LNHDA, CDR2 SQIVND (reference sequence).

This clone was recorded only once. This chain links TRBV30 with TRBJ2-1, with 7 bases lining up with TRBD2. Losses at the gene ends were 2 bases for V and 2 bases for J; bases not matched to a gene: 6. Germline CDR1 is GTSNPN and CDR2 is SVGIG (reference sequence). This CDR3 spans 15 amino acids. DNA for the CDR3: TGTGCCTGGAGTCGGGCGAGCGGGGCCTACAATGAGCAGTTCTTC. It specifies CAWSRASGAYNEQFF.

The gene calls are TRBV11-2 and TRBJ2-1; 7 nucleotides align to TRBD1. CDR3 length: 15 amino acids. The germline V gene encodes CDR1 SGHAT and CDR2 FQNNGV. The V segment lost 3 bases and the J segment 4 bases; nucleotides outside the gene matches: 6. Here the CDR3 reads CASSFGARGYNEQFF. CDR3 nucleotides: TGTGCCAGCAGCTTCGGGGCCAGGGGGTACAATGAGCAGTTCTTC. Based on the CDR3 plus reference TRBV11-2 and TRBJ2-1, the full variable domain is EAGVAQSPRYKIIEKRQSVAFWCNPISGHATLYWYQQILGQGPKLLIQFQNNGVVDDSQLPKDRFSAERLKGVDSTLKIQPAKLEDSAVYLCASSFGARGYNEQFFGPGTRLTVL.

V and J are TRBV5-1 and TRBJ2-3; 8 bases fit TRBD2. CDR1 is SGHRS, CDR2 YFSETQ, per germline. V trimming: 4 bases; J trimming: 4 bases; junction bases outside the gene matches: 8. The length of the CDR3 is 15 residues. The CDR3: CASSPSGGEADTQYF. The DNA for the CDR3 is TGCGCCAGCAGCCCCTCGGGAGGGGAGGCAGATACGCAGTATTTT.

The CDR3 nucleotides are TGTGCCAGCAGTTACTCCGGGCCCACGGAGGCAGATACGCAGTATTTT. Amino acid sequence: CASSYSGPTEADTQYF. This chain links TRBV6-5 with TRBJ2-3; a possible D gene is TRBD2 (5 bases). Germline V gene sequence: CDR1 MNHEY, CDR2 SVGAGI. The V and J ends lost 0 bases and 4 bases respectively, with 14 bases between them. This CDR3 contains 16 residues.

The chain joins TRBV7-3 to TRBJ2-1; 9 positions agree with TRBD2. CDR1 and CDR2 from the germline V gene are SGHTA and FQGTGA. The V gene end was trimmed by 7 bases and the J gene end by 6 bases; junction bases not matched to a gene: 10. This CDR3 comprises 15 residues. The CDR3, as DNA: TGTGCCAGCACCAAGACTAGCGGCCCGCTCAATGAGCAGTTCTTC. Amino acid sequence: CASTKTSGPLNEQFF. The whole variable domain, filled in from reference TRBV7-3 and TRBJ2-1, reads GAGVSQTPSNKVTEKGKYVELRCDPISGHTALYWYRQSLGQGPEFLIYFQGTGAADDSGLPNDRFFAVRPEGSVSTLKIQRTERGDSAVYLCASTKTSGPLNEQFFGPGTRLTVL.

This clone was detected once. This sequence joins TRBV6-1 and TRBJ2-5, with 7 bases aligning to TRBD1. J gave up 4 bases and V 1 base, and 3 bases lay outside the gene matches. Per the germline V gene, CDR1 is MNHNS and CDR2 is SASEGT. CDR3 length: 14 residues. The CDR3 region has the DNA TGTGCCAGCAGTGAAGGAGGGGGCCGAGAGACCCAGTACTTC. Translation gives CASSEGGGRETQYF.

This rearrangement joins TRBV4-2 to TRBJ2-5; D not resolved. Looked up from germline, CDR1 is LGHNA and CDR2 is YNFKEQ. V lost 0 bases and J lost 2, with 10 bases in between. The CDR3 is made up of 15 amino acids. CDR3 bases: TGTGCCAGCAGCCAAGAAGTTGGCCCACAAGAGACCCAGTACTTC. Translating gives CASSQEVGPQETQYF.

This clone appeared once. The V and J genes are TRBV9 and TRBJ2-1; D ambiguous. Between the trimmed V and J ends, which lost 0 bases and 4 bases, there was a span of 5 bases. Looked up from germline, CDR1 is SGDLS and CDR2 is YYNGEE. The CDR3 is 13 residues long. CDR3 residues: CASSVGVYNEQFF. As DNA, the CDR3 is TGTGCCAGCAGCGTAGGAGTTTACAATGAGCAGTTCTTC. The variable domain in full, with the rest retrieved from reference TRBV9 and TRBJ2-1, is DSGVTQTPKHLITATGQRVTLRCSPRSGDLSVYWYQQSLDQGLQFLIQYYNGEERAKGNILERFSAQQFPDLHSELNLSSLELGDSALYFCASSVGVYNEQFFGPGTRLTVL.

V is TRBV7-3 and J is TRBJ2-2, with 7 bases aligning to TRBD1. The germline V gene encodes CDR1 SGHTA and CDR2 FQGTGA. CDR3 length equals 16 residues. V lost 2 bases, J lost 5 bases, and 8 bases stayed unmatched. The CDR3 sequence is CASSLDRADGTGELFF. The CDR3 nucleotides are TGTGCCAGCAGCTTAGACAGGGCTGATGGAACCGGGGAGCTGTTTTTT.